Each of the 11 T cell receptor beta chains below was sequenced from the same sample in a study of T cell changes during pregnancy in multiple sclerosis. Profiling relied on immunoSEQ multiplex PCR, and the TCRdb table lists in-frame clones only, not all of them. Among around 41,000 clones listed, 75% to 95% were seen once. The source was CD4+ T cells from peripheral blood mononuclear cells, collected in the third trimester of pregnancy. Receptor source: a female donor in good health, enrolled as a control in a pregnancy study.

The genes are TRBV28 and TRBJ1-5; D call uncertain. The CDR3 runs 13 residues. Trimming cost V 6 bases and J 3 bases, with 9 bases left between them. The germline V gene encodes CDR1 MDHEN and CDR2 SYDVKM. The CDR3: CASSRGDNQPQHF. For the CDR3, the DNA is TGTGCCAGCAGCCGAGGTGACAATCAGCCCCAGCATTTT.

This CDR3 is CASRYGLAGVYEQYF. CDR3 sequence (DNA): TGTGCCAGCAGATACGGACTAGCGGGAGTGTACGAGCAGTACTTC. The chain uses TRBV6-6 and TRBJ2-7, with 13 bases fitting TRBD2. The germline CDR1 and CDR2 sequences are MNHNY and SVGAGI (reference sequence). After removal of 6 bases from V and 4 bases from J, the junction contained 6 bases not matched to a gene. The CDR3 sequence is 15 residues long.

This chain connects TRBV12-5 to TRBJ2-3, with D possibly being TRBD2 (6 bases). There are 15 residues in the CDR3. Germline V lookup: CDR1 LGHNT, CDR2 FRNRAP. With 3 bases removed from V and 1 base from J, the gap between germline ends came to 11 bases. CDR3 coding DNA: TGTGCTAGTGGTTTAAGGTCGGGGGGCACAGATACGCAGTATTTT. Translating it yields CASGLRSGGTDTQYF.

This clone has just one count. The chain joins TRBV11-2 to TRBJ2-4; D remains ambiguous. The V gene's germline CDR1 is SGHAT and CDR2 FQNNGV. Trimming pared 0 bases from V and 0 bases from J, leaving 12 bases between. The CDR3 contains 17 residues. CDR3 region: CASSLEVAASAKNIQYF. As DNA, the CDR3 is TGTGCCAGCAGCTTAGAGGTAGCAGCGTCAGCCAAAAACATTCAGTACTTC. Complete variable domain (other parts from reference TRBV11-2 and TRBJ2-4): EAGVAQSPRYKIIEKRQSVAFWCNPISGHATLYWYQQILGQGPKLLIQFQNNGVVDDSQLPKDRFSAERLKGVDSTLKIQPAKLEDSAVYLCASSLEVAASAKNIQYFGAGTRLSVL.

The CDR3 loop reads CAINSREGHSTDTQYF. In DNA, the CDR3 is TGTGCCATCAACTCGAGGGAGGGCCACTCCACAGATACGCAGTATTTT. The rearrangement uses TRBV28 and TRBJ2-3; TRBD2 matches 7 bases. The V segment lost 10 bases and the J segment 2 bases; nucleotides outside the gene matches: 15. From germline, CDR1 is MDHEN and CDR2 SYDVKM. The CDR3 is made up of 16 amino acids.

The chain has TRBV11-2 and TRBJ2-1, with 8 bases that match TRBD2. Germline assignment: CDR1 SGHAT and CDR2 FQNNGV. The V gene end was trimmed by 6 bases and the J gene end by 4 bases; junction bases not matched to a gene: 8. This CDR3 comprises 15 residues. This CDR3 is CASRVNTGGYNEQFF. The CDR3 nucleotides read TGTGCCAGCAGAGTAAATACGGGGGGGTACAATGAGCAGTTCTTC. Drawing the rest from reference TRBV11-2 and TRBJ2-1, the complete variable domain is EAGVAQSPRYKIIEKRQSVAFWCNPISGHATLYWYQQILGQGPKLLIQFQNNGVVDDSQLPKDRFSAERLKGVDSTLKIQPAKLEDSAVYLCASRVNTGGYNEQFFGPGTRLTVL.

The chain links TRBV19 to TRBJ1-1; no reliable D call. This CDR3 spans 14 amino acids. V was pared by 4 bases and J by 1 base, with 10 bases between. Per germline, CDR1 LNHDA and CDR2 SQIVND (reference sequence). This CDR3 reads CASSTRHSNTEAFF. CDR3 DNA sequence: TGTGCCAGTAGTACCCGACACTCGAACACTGAAGCTTTCTTT. The full variable domain, with the rest looked up from reference TRBV19 and TRBJ1-1, is DGGITQSPKYLFRKEGQNVTLSCEQNLNHDAMYWYRQDPGQGLRLIYYSQIVNDFQKGDIAEGYSVSREKKESFPLTVTSAQKNPTAFYLCASSTRHSNTEAFFGQGTRLTVV.

The chain carries TRBV10-3 and TRBJ1-1, with TRBD1 identical over 7 bases. The CDR3 extends over 16 amino acids. Germline CDR1 and CDR2: ENHRY and SYGVKD. V was pared by 2 bases and J by 1 base, with 7 bases of the junction left unmatched. CDR3 region: CAISERVGQPNTEAFF. CDR3 nucleotide sequence: TGTGCCATCAGTGAGCGGGTGGGACAGCCGAACACTGAAGCTTTCTTT.

The gene calls are TRBV28 and TRBJ2-7, with 13 nucleotides matching TRBD2. The CDR3 consists of 14 residues. Germline CDR1 MDHEN, CDR2 SYDVKM. V trimming: 6 bases; J trimming: 7 bases; junction bases outside the gene matches: 6. The CDR3 protein is CASSPPGLAGEQYF. CDR3 in DNA: TGTGCCAGCAGCCCGCCGGGACTAGCGGGAGAGCAGTACTTC.

The chain combines TRBV6-6 with TRBJ2-7; 9 positions agree with TRBD2. Trimming cost V 5 bases and J 4 bases; bases outside gene matches: 12. The germline gives CDR1 MNHNY, CDR2 SVGAGI (reference sequence). This CDR3 spans 16 amino acids. The CDR3 reads CASSPSQLAGTYEQYF. The CDR3 nucleotides are TGTGCCAGCAGTCCCTCCCAGCTAGCGGGAACGTACGAGCAGTACTTC.

The chain joins TRBV30 to TRBJ1-2, with D tentatively TRBD1 (6 bases). The V end was cut by 5 bases, the J end by 5 bases, with 15 bases between. This CDR3 comprises 13 residues. Germline loops: CDR1 GTSNPN, CDR2 SVGIG (reference sequence). The CDR3 protein is CAWQRQVSYGYTF. CDR3 sequence (DNA): TGTGCCTGGCAAAGACAGGTATCATATGGCTACACCTTC.